What follows are 14 T cell receptor beta chains derived from one specimen sequenced in a study of cytomegalovirus exposure and HLA in healthy donors. PCR amplification relied on 60 Vbeta primers (plus 13 Jbeta primers). The table came from immunoSEQ multiplex PCR; TCRdb's copy has only in-frame clones and leaves some out. This sample carries approximately 170,000 clones, approximately 82% of them seen once, and the ten largest clones take over 4.5%. Sample: PBMCs. These receptors were taken from a male donor in good health and CMV-seronegative.

This clone was seen more than once but under ten times. This chain connects TRBV5-8 to TRBJ1-2; a weak D match, TRBD1 (5 bases). Trimming left V 7 bases short and J 5 bases short, with 15 bases between. CDR1 and CDR2 from the germline V gene are SGHTS and YDEGEE. This CDR3 has 13 residues. DNA for the CDR3: TGTGCCAGCGGGGCGGGACGGTGGTATGGCTACACCTTC. Translation: CASGAGRWYGYTF.

J is TRBJ2-7 and V is TRBV27; 10 nucleotides align to TRBD2. Germline CDR1 is MNHEY and CDR2 is SMNVEV (reference sequence). The CDR3 spans 19 residues. The V and J ends lost 5 bases and 4 bases, in that order; junction bases with no gene match: 20. The CDR3: CASSASLLAGLTLTYEQYF. The CDR3, as DNA: TGTGCCAGCAGTGCTAGTCTACTAGCGGGACTGACTTTAACGTACGAGCAGTACTTC.

The chain uses TRBV11-2 and TRBJ1-1, with D tentatively TRBD1 (6 bases). Germline values: CDR1 SGHAT, CDR2 FQNNGV. Trimming took 3 bases from V and 10 from J, leaving 18 bases between them. This CDR3 region has 14 residues. The CDR3 nucleotides read TGTGCCAGCAGCTTCCTCCCGGCCCAGGGGAGAGCTTTCTTT. Protein: CASSFLPAQGRAFF.

The chain combines TRBV30 with TRBJ1-2; TRBD1 is a possible D gene (6 bases). Per germline, CDR1 GTSNPN and CDR2 SVGIG (reference sequence). The CDR3 is 13 residues long. The CDR3 sequence is CATMRRTASGYTF. CDR3 bases: TGTGCAACTATGCGGCGGACAGCTAGCGGCTACACCTTC.

The chain joins TRBV7-9 to TRBJ2-5; tentatively, D is TRBD1 (5 bases). From germline, CDR1 is SEHNR and CDR2 FQNEAQ (reference sequence). V lost 6 bases and J lost 2, with 13 bases in between. The CDR3 is made up of 14 amino acids. The CDR3 DNA follows: TGTGCCAGCAGGCGCTCAGGGAATCAAGAGACCCAGTACTTC. Amino acids: CASRRSGNQETQYF.

The chain has TRBV6-1 and TRBJ1-5; 8 bases are shared with TRBD1. The V and J ends lost 3 bases and 5 bases, in that order; junction bases with no gene match: 6. This CDR3 comprises 15 residues. Per germline, CDR1 MNHNS and CDR2 SASEGT. CDR3 sequence reads: CASSDWPQGDQPQHF. DNA for the CDR3: TGTGCCAGCAGTGATTGGCCACAGGGGGATCAGCCCCAGCATTTT.

The chain couples TRBV7-2 to TRBJ2-3; TRBD2 matches at 9 bases. Trimming removed 2 bases from V and 5 bases from J; junction bases left unmatched: 14. There are 18 residues in the CDR3. Germline V gives CDR1 SGHTA, CDR2 FQGNSA. The CDR3 bases are TGTGCCAGCAGCTTATCAGGCGGGAGGGCCCGAATTCGAGATACGCAGTATTTT. This translates into CASSLSGGRARIRDTQYF.

This clone was observed a handful of times. The V gene is TRBV6-1, the J gene TRBJ2-2; a weak D match, TRBD2 (7 bases). V lost 9 bases, J lost 4 bases, and 12 bases lay in between. The germline V gene encodes CDR1 MNHNS and CDR2 SASEGT. The CDR3 has 13 residues. CDR3 amino acids: CASGRGGTGELFF. DNA for the CDR3: TGTGCCAGTGGGAGGGGGGGCACCGGGGAGCTGTTTTTT.

This clone was detected a few times. The chain couples TRBV5-6 to TRBJ2-2, with TRBD1 as a possible D gene (5 bases). From germline, CDR1 is SGHDT and CDR2 YYEEEE. This CDR3 is built from 15 residues. Trimming cost V 4 bases and J 0 bases, with 10 bases left between them. The CDR3 loop is CASSGHPANTGELFF. CDR3 sequence (DNA): TGTGCCAGCAGCGGACACCCGGCGAACACCGGGGAGCTGTTTTTT.

The V and J genes are TRBV7-9 and TRBJ1-2, with TRBD1 matching over 8 bases. This CDR3 is 14 amino acids long. In germline, CDR1 is SEHNR, CDR2 FQNEAQ (reference sequence). V was clipped by 6 bases and J by 2 bases; unmatched bases: 5. Written as DNA, the CDR3 is TGTGCCAGCAGGCCGAGGGACAGGAACTATGGCTACACCTTC. The encoded protein is CASRPRDRNYGYTF.

The chain has TRBV6-1 and TRBJ2-7, with 9 nucleotides matching TRBD1. Per germline, CDR1 MNHNS and CDR2 SASEGT. The CDR3 extends over 12 amino acids. After removal of 6 bases from V and 5 bases from J, the junction contained 2 bases not matched to a gene. CDR3 DNA: TGTGCCAGCAGGCGGACAGGGGACGAGCAGTACTTC. Translated, it gives CASRRTGDEQYF.

This clone has more than one count but fewer than ten. It is likely a read error: a sequence one base away is far more abundant. The sample contains more than one DNA sequence encoding this CDR3. This chain uses TRBV7-9 with TRBJ2-1; the match to TRBD2 covers 10 bases. Trimming at V came to 5 bases and at J to 6 bases, leaving 4 bases not matched to a gene. The CDR3 is 14 amino acids. Germline V lookup: CDR1 SEHNR, CDR2 FQNEAQ (reference sequence). The CDR3 nucleotides read TGTGCCAGCAGCCTGTGGACTAGCGGCAATGAGCAGTTCTTC. Translation gives CASSLWTSGNEQFF.

This chain uses TRBV7-9 with TRBJ2-5; TRBD2 is a possible D gene (6 bases). CDR3 length equals 14 residues. V lost 5 bases and J lost 4, with 14 bases in between. Germline CDR1 is SEHNR and CDR2 is FQNEAQ (reference sequence). CDR3 DNA: TGTGCCAGCAGCCGGGGGACCGCCGGAGAGACCCAGTACTTC. Amino acid sequence: CASSRGTAGETQYF.

This chain uses TRBV27 with TRBJ1-1; possibly TRBD1 for D (5 bases). CDR3 length: 14 residues. With 2 bases removed from V and 3 bases from J, the gap between germline ends came to 10 bases. CDR1 MNHEY and CDR2 SMNVEV come from the germline V gene (reference sequence). CDR3 residues: CASSLLGADTEAFF. Here the CDR3 DNA reads TGTGCCAGCAGTTTACTAGGGGCCGACACTGAAGCTTTCTTT.